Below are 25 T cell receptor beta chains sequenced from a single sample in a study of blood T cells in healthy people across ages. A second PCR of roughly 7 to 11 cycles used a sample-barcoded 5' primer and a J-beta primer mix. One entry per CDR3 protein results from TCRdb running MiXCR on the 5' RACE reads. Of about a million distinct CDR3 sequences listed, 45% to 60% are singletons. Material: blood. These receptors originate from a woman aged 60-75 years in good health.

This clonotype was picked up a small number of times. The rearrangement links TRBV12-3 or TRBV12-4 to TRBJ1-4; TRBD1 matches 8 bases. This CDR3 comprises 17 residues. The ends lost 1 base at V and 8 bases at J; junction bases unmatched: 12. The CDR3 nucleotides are TGTGCCAGCAGTTTAGGGGGGCCAGGGGGCCGGCGCGAAAAACTGTTTTTT. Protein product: CASSLGGPGGRREKLFF.

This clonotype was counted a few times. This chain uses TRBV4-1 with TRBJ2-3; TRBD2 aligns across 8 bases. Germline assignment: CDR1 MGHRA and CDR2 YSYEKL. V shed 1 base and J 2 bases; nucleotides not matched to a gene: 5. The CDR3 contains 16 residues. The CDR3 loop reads CASSQGAGVVTDTQYF. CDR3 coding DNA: TGCGCCAGCAGCCAAGGAGCGGGAGTGGTCACAGATACGCAGTATTTT.

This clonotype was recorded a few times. CDR3: CASSQASRGGELFF. The DNA for the CDR3 is TGTGCCAGCAGCCAAGCTAGTCGAGGCGGGGAGCTGTTTTTT. V is TRBV3-1 and J is TRBJ2-2; D is ambiguous. Deletions cut 1 base from V and 7 bases from J, with 10 bases between. This CDR3 is 14 amino acids long. CDR1 and CDR2 (germline): LGHDT, YNNKEL (reference sequence). Full variable domain (outside the CDR3, taken from reference TRBV3-1 and TRBJ2-2): DTAVSQTPKYLVTQMGNDKSIKCEQNLGHDTMYWYKQDSKKFLKIMFSYNNKELIINETVPNRFSPKSPDKAHLNLHINSLELGDSAVYFCASSQASRGGELFFGEGSRLTVL.

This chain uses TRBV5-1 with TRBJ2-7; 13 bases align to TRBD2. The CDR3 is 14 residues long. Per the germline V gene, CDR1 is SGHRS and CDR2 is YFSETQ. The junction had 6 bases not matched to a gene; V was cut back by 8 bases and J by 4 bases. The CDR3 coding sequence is TGCGCCAGTACCGGGACTAGCGGGAAGTACGAGCAGTACTTC. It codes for CASTGTSGKYEQYF.

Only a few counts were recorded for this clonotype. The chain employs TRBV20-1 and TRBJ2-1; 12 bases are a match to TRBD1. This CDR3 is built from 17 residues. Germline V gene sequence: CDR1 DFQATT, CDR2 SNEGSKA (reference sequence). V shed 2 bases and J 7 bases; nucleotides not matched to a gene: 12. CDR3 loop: CSARYSVGTGGRNEQFF. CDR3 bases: TGCAGTGCTAGATATAGTGTCGGGACAGGGGGCAGGAATGAGCAGTTCTTC.

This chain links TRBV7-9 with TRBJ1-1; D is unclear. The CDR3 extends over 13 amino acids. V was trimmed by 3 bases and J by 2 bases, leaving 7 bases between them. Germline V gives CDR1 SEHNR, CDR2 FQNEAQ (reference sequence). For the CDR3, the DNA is TGTGCCAGCAGCTTCCTTTATAACACTGAAGCTTTCTTT. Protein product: CASSFLYNTEAFF.

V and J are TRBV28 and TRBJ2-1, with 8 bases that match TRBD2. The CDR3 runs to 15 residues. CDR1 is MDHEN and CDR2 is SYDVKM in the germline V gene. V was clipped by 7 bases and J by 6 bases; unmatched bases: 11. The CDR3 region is CASNSLGTRSNEQFF. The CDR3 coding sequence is TGTGCCAGCAACTCCCTCGGGACTAGATCCAATGAGCAGTTCTTC.

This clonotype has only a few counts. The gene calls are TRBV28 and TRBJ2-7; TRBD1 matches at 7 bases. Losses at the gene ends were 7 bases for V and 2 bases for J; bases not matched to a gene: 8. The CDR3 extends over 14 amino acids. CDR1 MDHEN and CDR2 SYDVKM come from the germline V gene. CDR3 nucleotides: TGTGCCAGCAAACCAGCCGGGACAGCCTACGAGCAGTACTTC. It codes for CASKPAGTAYEQYF. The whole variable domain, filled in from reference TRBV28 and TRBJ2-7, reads DVKVTQSSRYLVKRTGEKVFLECVQDMDHENMFWYRQDPGLGLRLIYFSYDVKMKEKGDIPEGYSVSREKKERFSLILESASTNQTSMYLCASKPAGTAYEQYFGPGTRLTVT.

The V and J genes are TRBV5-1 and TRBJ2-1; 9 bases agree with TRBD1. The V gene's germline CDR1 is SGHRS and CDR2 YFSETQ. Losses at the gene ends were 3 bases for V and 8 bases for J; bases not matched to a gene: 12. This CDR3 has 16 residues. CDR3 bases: TGCGCCAGCAGCTACGCTACAGGGGGCATGTTCGATGAGCAGTTCTTC. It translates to CASSYATGGMFDEQFF.

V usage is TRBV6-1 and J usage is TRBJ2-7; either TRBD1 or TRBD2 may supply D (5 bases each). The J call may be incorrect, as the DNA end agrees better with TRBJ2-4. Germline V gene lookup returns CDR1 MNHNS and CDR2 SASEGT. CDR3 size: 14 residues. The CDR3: CASSYGGGGNIQYF. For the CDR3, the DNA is TGTGCCAGCAGTTATGGGGGTGGGGGAAACATTCAGTACTTC.

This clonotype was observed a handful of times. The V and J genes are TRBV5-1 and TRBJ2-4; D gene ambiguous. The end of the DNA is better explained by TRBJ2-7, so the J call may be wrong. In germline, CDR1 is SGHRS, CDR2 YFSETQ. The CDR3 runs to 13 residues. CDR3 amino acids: CASKVVTSYEQYF. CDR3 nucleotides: TGCGCCAGCAAAGTGGTGACATCCTACGAGCAGTACTTC.

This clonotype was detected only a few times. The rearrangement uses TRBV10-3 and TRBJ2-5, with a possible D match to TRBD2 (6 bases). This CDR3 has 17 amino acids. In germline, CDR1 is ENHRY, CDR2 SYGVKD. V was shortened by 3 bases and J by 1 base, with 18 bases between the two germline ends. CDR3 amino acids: CAISDLDDGSLQETQYF. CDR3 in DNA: TGTGCCATCAGTGACCTCGACGACGGGAGCCTCCAAGAGACCCAGTACTTC.

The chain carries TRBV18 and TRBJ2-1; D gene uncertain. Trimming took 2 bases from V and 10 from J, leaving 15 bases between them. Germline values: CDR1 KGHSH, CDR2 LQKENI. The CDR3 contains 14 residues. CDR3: CASSPGVFGGEQFF. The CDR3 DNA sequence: TGTGCCAGCTCACCAGGCGTCTTTGGTGGCGAGCAGTTCTTC.

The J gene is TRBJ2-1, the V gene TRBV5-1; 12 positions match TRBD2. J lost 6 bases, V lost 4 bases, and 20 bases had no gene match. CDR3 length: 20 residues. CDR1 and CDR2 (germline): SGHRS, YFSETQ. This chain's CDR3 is CASSPNPSSGGAESRNEQFF. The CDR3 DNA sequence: TGCGCCAGCAGCCCGAACCCCTCTAGCGGGGGGGCCGAATCGCGCAATGAGCAGTTCTTC.

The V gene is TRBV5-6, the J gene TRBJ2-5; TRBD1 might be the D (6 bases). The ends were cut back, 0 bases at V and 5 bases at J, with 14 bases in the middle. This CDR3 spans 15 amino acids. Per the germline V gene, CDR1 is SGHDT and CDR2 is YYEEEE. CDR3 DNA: TGTGCCAGCAGCTTGGACCAGGGGAGTCGTGAGACCCAGTACTTC. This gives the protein CASSLDQGSRETQYF. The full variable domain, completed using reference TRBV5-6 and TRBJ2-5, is DAGVTQSPTHLIKTRGQQVTLRCSPKSGHDTVSWYQQALGQGPQFIFQYYEEEERQRGNFPDRFSGHQFPNYSSELNVNALLLGDSALYLCASSLDQGSRETQYFGPGTRLLVL.

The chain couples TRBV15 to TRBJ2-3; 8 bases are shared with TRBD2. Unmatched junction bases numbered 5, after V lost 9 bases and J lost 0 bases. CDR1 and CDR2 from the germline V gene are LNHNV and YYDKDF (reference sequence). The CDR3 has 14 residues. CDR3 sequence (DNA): TGTGCCACGAGCGGGGGTGCTAGCACAGATACGCAGTATTTT. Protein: CATSGGASTDTQYF.

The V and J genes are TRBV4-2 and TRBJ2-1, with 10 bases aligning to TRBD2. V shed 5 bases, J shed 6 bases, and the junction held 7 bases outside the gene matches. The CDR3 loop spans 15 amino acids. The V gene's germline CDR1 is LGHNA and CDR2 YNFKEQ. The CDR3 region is CASSSTSGAGNEQFF. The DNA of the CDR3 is TGTGCCAGCAGCAGTACTAGCGGGGCTGGCAATGAGCAGTTCTTC.

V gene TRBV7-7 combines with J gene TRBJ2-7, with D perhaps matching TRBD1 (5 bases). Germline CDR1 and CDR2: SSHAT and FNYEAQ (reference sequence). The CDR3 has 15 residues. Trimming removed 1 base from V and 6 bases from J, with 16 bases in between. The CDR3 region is CASSLGGATISEQYF. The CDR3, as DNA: TGTGCCAGCAGCTTAGGTGGGGCCACCATATCCGAGCAGTACTTC.

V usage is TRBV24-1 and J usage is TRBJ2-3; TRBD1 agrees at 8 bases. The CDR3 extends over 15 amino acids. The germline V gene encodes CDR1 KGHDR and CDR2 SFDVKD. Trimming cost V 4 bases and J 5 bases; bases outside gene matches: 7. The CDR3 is CATSDPGQAQDTQYF. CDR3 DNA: TGTGCCACCAGTGACCCGGGACAGGCCCAAGATACGCAGTATTTT.

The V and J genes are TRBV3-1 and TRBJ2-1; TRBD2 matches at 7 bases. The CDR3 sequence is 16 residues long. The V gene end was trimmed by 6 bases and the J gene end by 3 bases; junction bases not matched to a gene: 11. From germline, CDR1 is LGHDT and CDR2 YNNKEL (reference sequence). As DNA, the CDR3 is TGTGCCAGCAGTCTTCTAGCGGCGATCATCTACAATGAGCAGTTCTTC. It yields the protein CASSLLAAIIYNEQFF.

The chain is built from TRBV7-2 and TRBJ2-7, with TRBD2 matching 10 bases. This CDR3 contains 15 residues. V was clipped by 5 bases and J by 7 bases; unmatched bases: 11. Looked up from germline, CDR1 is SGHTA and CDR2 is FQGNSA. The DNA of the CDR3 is TGTGCCAGCAGCGCCTCAGCGGGAGGGTACAATGAGCAGTACTTC. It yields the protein CASSASAGGYNEQYF.

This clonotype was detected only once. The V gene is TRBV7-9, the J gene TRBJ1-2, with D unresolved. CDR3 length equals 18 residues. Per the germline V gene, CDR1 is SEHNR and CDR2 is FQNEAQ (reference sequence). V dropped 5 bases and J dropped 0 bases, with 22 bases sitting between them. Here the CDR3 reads CASSPRIHGRLSNYGYTF. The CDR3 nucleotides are TGTGCCAGCAGCCCCCGAATTCACGGGAGATTGTCTAACTATGGCTACACCTTC.

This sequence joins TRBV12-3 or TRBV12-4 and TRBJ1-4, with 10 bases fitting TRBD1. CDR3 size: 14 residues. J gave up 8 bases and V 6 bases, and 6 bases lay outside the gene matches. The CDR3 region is CASRVTGGNEKLFF. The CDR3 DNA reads TGTGCCAGCAGGGTGACAGGGGGCAACGAAAAACTGTTTTTT.

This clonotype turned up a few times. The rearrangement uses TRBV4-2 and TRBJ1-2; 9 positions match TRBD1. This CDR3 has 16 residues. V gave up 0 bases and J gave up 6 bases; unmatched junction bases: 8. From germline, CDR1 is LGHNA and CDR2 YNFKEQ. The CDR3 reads CASSQERVGTGHGYTF. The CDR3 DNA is TGTGCCAGCAGCCAAGAGCGCGTCGGGACAGGGCATGGCTACACCTTC.

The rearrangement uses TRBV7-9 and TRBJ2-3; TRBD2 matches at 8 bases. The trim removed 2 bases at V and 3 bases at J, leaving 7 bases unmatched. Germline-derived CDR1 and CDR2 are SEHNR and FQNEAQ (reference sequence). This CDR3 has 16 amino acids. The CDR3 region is CASSLIAGRLTDTQYF. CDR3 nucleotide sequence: TGTGCCAGCAGCTTAATAGCGGGACGCCTTACAGATACGCAGTATTTT. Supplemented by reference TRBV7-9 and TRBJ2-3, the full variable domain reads DTGVSQNPRHKITKRGQNVTFRCDPISEHNRLYWYRQTLGQGPEFLTYFQNEAQLEKSRLLSDRFSAERPKGSFSTLEIQRTEQGDSAMYLCASSLIAGRLTDTQYFGPGTRLTVL.